Shown below are 18 T cell receptor beta chains from a single sample sequenced in a study of blood T cells in healthy people across ages. Primed by a sample-barcoded 5' primer and a J-beta primer mix, a second PCR proceeded for 7 to 11 cycles. One entry per CDR3 protein results from TCRdb running MiXCR on the 5' RACE reads. The table has around 2 million distinct CDR3 sequences, 35% to 50% seen once; the top ten hold 23%. Sequencing was carried out using blood. The receptors were gathered from a human donor in good health.

This clonotype has just a few counts. The J gene is TRBJ1-6, the V gene TRBV3-1; no firm D call. This CDR3 has 14 amino acids. The V and J ends lost 2 bases and 6 bases respectively, with 8 bases between them. The germline gives CDR1 LGHDT, CDR2 YNNKEL (reference sequence). The CDR3 spells CASSQRTGNSPLHF. CDR3 nucleotides: TGTGCCAGCAGCCAAAGGACTGGTAATTCACCCCTCCACTTT.

CDR3 amino acids: CASRKSLAGGLTLQEQYF. The CDR3 DNA follows: TGTGCCAGCAGGAAATCACTAGCGGGGGGCCTCACGTTACAGGAGCAGTACTTC. This chain uses TRBV7-2 with TRBJ2-7; 12 bases map to TRBD2. The CDR3 is 18 amino acids. Germline CDR1 and CDR2: SGHTA and FQGNSA. The junction had 19 bases not matched to a gene; V was cut back by 6 bases and J by 7 bases.

This clonotype was observed a single time. V is TRBV15 and J is TRBJ2-1; D is undetermined. V was shortened by 4 bases and J by 5 bases, with 6 bases between the two germline ends. The CDR3 is 12 residues long. Germline V gene sequence: CDR1 LNHNV, CDR2 YYDKDF (reference sequence). The CDR3 reads CATSTAHNEQFF. The CDR3 nucleotides are TGTGCCACCAGCACAGCTCACAATGAGCAGTTCTTC.

In its sample, this clonotype was seen a few times. The chain links TRBV5-1 to TRBJ2-3; 8 bases match TRBD1. The germline CDR1 and CDR2 sequences are SGHRS and YFSETQ. The V segment lost 2 bases and the J segment 4 bases; nucleotides outside the gene matches: 6. This CDR3 has 15 residues. The CDR3 is CASSFGDRGSDTQYF. In nucleotides, the CDR3 is TGCGCCAGCAGCTTCGGCGACAGGGGATCAGATACGCAGTATTTT.

This clonotype occurred a few times. The genes are TRBV4-3 and TRBJ1-2; D may be TRBD1 (5 bases). Germline V gene sequence: CDR1 LGHNA, CDR2 YSLEER. Trimming pared 0 bases from V and 0 bases from J, leaving 8 bases between. CDR3 length: 15 amino acids. CDR3 protein: CASSQDRGANYGYTF. The CDR3 coding sequence is TGCGCCAGCAGCCAAGATAGGGGAGCTAACTATGGCTACACCTTC.

J is TRBJ1-1 and V is TRBV11-3, with TRBD1 matching over 9 bases. Germline lookup yields CDR1 SGHNT and CDR2 YENEEA. The CDR3 runs to 15 residues. V was pared by 5 bases and J by 4 bases, with 8 bases of the junction left unmatched. The CDR3 here is CASSDTGGAGTEAFF. In DNA form, the CDR3 reads TGTGCCAGCAGCGATACAGGGGGCGCGGGCACTGAAGCTTTCTTT. Supplemented by reference TRBV11-3 and TRBJ1-1, the full variable domain reads EAGVVQSPRYKIIEKKQPVAFWCNPISGHNTLYWYLQNLGQGPELLIRYENEEAVDDSQLPKDRFSAERLKGVDSTLKIQPAELGDSAVYLCASSDTGGAGTEAFFGQGTRLTVV.

This rearrangement joins TRBV28 to TRBJ1-2; maybe TRBD1 (5 bases). The CDR3 runs to 15 residues. Germline values: CDR1 MDHEN, CDR2 SYDVKM. Between the trimmed V and J ends, which lost 3 bases and 5 bases, there was a span of 16 bases. The CDR3 nucleotides read TGTGCCAGCAGTTTTTCCGGGGGGAAGGGGTATGGCTACACCTTC. It specifies CASSFSGGKGYGYTF.

This clonotype was counted only a few times. This chain links TRBV20-1 with TRBJ1-2, with 7 positions matching TRBD1. This CDR3 has 15 residues. With 0 bases clipped from V and 4 bases from J, the junction kept 8 bases outside the gene matches. CDR1 DFQATT and CDR2 SNEGSKA come from the germline V gene (reference sequence). In DNA, the CDR3 is TGCAGTGCTAGAGATCCCCAGACAGGGATCTATGGCTACACCTTC. Its translation is CSARDPQTGIYGYTF.

This clonotype was seen a few times. V and J are TRBV9 and TRBJ1-1; D unresolved. Trimming left V 1 base short and J 0 bases short, with 4 bases between. Per the germline V gene, CDR1 is SGDLS and CDR2 is YYNGEE. CDR3 length equals 13 residues. The CDR3 protein is CASSVMMNTEAFF. The CDR3 DNA reads TGTGCCAGCAGCGTAATGATGAACACTGAAGCTTTCTTT. Full variable domain (outside the CDR3, taken from reference TRBV9 and TRBJ1-1): DSGVTQTPKHLITATGQRVTLRCSPRSGDLSVYWYQQSLDQGLQFLIQYYNGEERAKGNILERFSAQQFPDLHSELNLSSLELGDSALYFCASSVMMNTEAFFGQGTRLTVV.

This sequence joins TRBV5-6 and TRBJ1-1; no clear D. The CDR3 has 11 amino acids. Trimming took 4 bases from V and 10 from J, leaving 11 bases between them. In germline, CDR1 is SGHDT, CDR2 YYEEEE. The CDR3 loop is CASSKELVAFF. The CDR3 DNA reads TGTGCCAGCAGCAAGGAGTTGGTAGCTTTCTTT.

As DNA, the CDR3 is TGCAGTGCGCGGACTGCTACCTACAATGAGCAGTTCTTC. Its translation is CSARTATYNEQFF. The gene calls are TRBV20-1 and TRBJ2-1; D might be TRBD2 (5 bases). The CDR3 runs to 13 residues. The V end was cut by 6 bases, the J end by 2 bases, with 11 bases between. Germline values: CDR1 DFQATT, CDR2 SNEGSKA (reference sequence).

This clonotype was counted only a few times. Likely a read error: the CDR3 ends without its conserved phenylalanine or tryptophan. V is TRBV18 and J is TRBJ2-7; possibly TRBD1 for D (5 bases). This CDR3 region has 14 residues. Trimming stripped 3 bases from V and 2 bases from J, with 11 bases between. Looked up from germline, CDR1 is KGHSH and CDR2 is LQKENI. This CDR3 reads CASSPFDRTYEQYL. The CDR3 DNA reads TGTGCCAGCTCACCTTTCGACAGAACCTACGAGCAGTACTTA.

The V and J genes are TRBV15 and TRBJ2-7; the D gene is possibly TRBD1 (6 bases). Germline CDR1 is LNHNV and CDR2 is YYDKDF (reference sequence). Trimming shortened V by 0 bases and J by 2 bases, and 17 bases separated the two germline ends. The CDR3 contains 17 residues. The CDR3 region is CATSREGSLQGPYEQYF. The CDR3 DNA reads TGTGCCACCAGCAGAGAGGGATCCCTACAGGGACCCTACGAGCAGTACTTC.

The V call is TRBV3-1, the J call TRBJ2-1; no clear D gene. This CDR3 spans 12 amino acids. Trimming took 7 bases from V and 3 from J, leaving 7 bases between them. CDR1 LGHDT and CDR2 YNNKEL come from the germline V gene (reference sequence). Here the CDR3 reads CASTANYNEQFF. The CDR3 DNA reads TGTGCCAGCACCGCAAACTACAATGAGCAGTTCTTC.

V is TRBV7-2 and J is TRBJ2-4; D gene unclear. V was shortened by 2 bases and J by 13 bases, with 15 bases between the two germline ends. CDR3 length: 13 residues. Per the germline V gene, CDR1 is SGHTA and CDR2 is FQGNSA. In DNA, the CDR3 is TGTGCCAGCAGCTTAACGGACGGCAGAGAGCAGTACTTC. As protein: CASSLTDGREQYF.

This clonotype was counted between two and nine times. The chain couples TRBV28 to TRBJ2-5; D possibly corresponds to TRBD1 (6 bases). CDR3 length: 16 amino acids. Trimming took off 4 bases at V and 4 bases at J, with 19 bases between the two ends. Germline lookup yields CDR1 MDHEN and CDR2 SYDVKM. For the CDR3, the DNA is TGTGCCAGCAGTTCTCCCGGGACACTCGAGGGAGAGACCCAGTACTTC. It translates to CASSSPGTLEGETQYF.

This chain joins TRBV28 and TRBJ1-4; D uncertain. V lost 4 bases and J lost 15, with 12 bases in between. CDR3 length: 11 amino acids. CDR1 MDHEN and CDR2 SYDVKM come from the germline V gene. CDR3 region: CASSYLLEVFF. Here the CDR3 DNA reads TGTGCCAGCAGTTACCTCCTAGAGGTGTTTTTT.

This chain uses TRBV5-1 with TRBJ2-1, with TRBD2 matching over 8 bases. There are 14 residues in the CDR3. V trimming: 6 bases; J trimming: 1 base; junction bases outside the gene matches: 3. Germline CDR1 and CDR2: SGHRS and YFSETQ. CDR3 coding DNA: TGCGCCAGCACCGGACTAGCATCCTACAATGAGCAGTTCTTC. Its protein product is CASTGLASYNEQFF.